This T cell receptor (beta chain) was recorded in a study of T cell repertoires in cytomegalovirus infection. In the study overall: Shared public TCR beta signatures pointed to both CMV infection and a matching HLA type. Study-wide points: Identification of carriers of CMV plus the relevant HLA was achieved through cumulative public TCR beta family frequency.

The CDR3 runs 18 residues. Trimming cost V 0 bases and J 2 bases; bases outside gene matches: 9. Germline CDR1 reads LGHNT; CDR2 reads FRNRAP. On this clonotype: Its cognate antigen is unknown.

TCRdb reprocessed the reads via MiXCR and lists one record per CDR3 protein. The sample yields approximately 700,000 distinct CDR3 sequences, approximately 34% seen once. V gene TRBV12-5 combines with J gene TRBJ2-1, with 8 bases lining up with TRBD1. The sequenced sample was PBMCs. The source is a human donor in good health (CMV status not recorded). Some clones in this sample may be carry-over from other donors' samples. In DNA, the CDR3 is TGTGCTAGTGGTTTGGTACTCCGTGACAGGGGACCCTACAATGAGCAGTTCTTC. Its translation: CASGLVLRDRGPYNEQFF.